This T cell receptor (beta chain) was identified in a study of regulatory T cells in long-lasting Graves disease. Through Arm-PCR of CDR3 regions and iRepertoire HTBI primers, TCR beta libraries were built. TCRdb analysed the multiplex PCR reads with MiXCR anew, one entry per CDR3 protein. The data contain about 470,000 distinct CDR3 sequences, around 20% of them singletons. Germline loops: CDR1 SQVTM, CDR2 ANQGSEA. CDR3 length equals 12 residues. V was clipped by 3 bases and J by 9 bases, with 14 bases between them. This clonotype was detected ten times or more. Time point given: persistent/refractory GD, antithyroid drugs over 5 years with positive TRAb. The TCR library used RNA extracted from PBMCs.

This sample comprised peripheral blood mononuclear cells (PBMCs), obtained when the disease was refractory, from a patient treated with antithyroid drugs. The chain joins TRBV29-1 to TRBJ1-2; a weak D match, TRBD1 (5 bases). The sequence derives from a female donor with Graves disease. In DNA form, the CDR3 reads TGCAGCGTTGACCGGGCCGGGGGGAGCTACACCTTC. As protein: CSVDRAGGSYTF. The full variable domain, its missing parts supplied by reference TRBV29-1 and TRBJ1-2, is SAVISQKPSRDICQRGTSLTIQCQVDSQVTMMFWYRQQPGQSLTLIATANQGSEATYESGFVIDKFPISRPNLTFSTLTVSNMSPEDSSIYLCSVDRAGGSYTFGSGTRLTVV.